This T cell receptor beta chain was obtained from a study of cytomegalovirus exposure and HLA in healthy donors. In this sample, this clone turned up a few times. Germline loops: CDR1 ENHRY, CDR2 SYGVKD. CDR3 length: 15 residues. The ends were cut back, 2 bases at V and 1 base at J, with 11 bases in the middle. Use of 60 Vbeta and 13 Jbeta primers characterized the PCR. The assay was immunoSEQ multiplex PCR, and TCRdb's table has in-frame clones only and misses some. This sample has about 200,000 clones; 12% occur once, and the top ten carry about 8%. This sequence was found in a man in his fifties or sixties in good health and CMV-seropositive. The sample taken for sequencing was PBMCs. This sequence joins TRBV10-3 and TRBJ1-2, with a weak D call TRBD1 (5 bases). The CDR3 DNA follows: TGTGCCATCAGTGAGGAAGGGGTGGATAACTATGGCTACACCTTC. Its translation is CAISEEGVDNYGYTF.